These T cell receptor beta chains were read from a single sample in a study of blood T cell repertoires in COVID-19. TCRdb keeps only in-frame clones here, not all; method: immunoSEQ multiplex PCR. The sample gives around 390,000 clones, around nine tenths of which show up once; about a tenth is in the top ten. Input material: PBMCs or T cells enriched from blood (not recorded which). Receptors were obtained from a woman in her 50s who had recovered from COVID-19. Both conserved end residues are part of each CDR3. A D gene is named only where the DNA matches it firmly. Some rows mark clone size as missing; the rest say once, few, many or name a class of expanded clone.

abundance	d_gene	v_gene	j_gene	CDR3aa	CDR3nt
NA	NA	TRBV11-2	TRBJ1-1	CASSYMNTEAFF	TGTGCCAGCAGTTATATGAACACTGAAGCTTTCTTT
NA	NA	TRBV4-1	TRBJ1-2	CASSQGSGTNYGYTF	TGCGCCAGCAGCCAAGGTTCAGGGACTAACTATGGCTACACCTTC
NA	NA	TRBV18	TRBJ1-3	CASSPPSGGNTIYF	TGTGCCAGCTCACCACCGTCAGGTGGAAACACCATATATTTT
once	NA	TRBV9	TRBJ1-2	CASGLRGAQAGGYTF	TGTGCCAGCGGTCTCCGGGGGGCGCAGGCTGGGGGCTACACCTTC
NA	TRBD1	TRBV3-1/TRBV3-2	TRBJ1-2	CASSQGNRGYGYTF	TGTGCCAGCAGCCAAGGGAACAGGGGGTATGGCTACACCTTC
NA	TRBD2	TRBV9	TRBJ2-5	CASSVAVGGVGETQYF	TGTGCCAGCAGCGTAGCTGTGGGAGGGGTTGGAGAGACCCAGTACTTC
NA	TRBD1	TRBV30	TRBJ1-5	CAWSVGQGYSNQPQHF	TGTGCCTGGAGTGTGGGACAGGGATATAGCAATCAGCCCCAGCATTTT
once	NA	TRBV11-2	TRBJ2-7	CASSPGRYRPTSSYEQYF	TGTGCCAGCAGCCCAGGGCGGTACCGCCCTACCAGCTCCTACGAGCAGTACTTC
NA	NA	TRBV6-2/TRBV6-3	TRBJ1-1	CASSYRPGRFTEAFF	TGTGCCAGCAGTTACCGTCCAGGGAGGTTCACTGAAGCTTTCTTT
NA	TRBD2	TRBV3-1/TRBV3-2	TRBJ2-1	CASSPGLVFHLFF	TGTGCCAGCAGCCCCGGACTAGTGTTTCATCTGTTCTTC
NA	TRBD2	TRBV2	TRBJ2-7	CASCGLAGELDFYEQYF	TGTGCCAGCTGTGGACTAGCGGGGGAACTCGACTTCTACGAGCAGTACTTC
once	NA	TRBV3-1/TRBV3-2	TRBJ1-5	CASSLGGSRPQHF	TGTGCCAGCAGTCTCGGGGGGAGTCGTCCCCAGCATTTT
NA	NA	TRBV7-9	TRBJ1-4	CASSFTEINEKLFF	TGTGCCAGCAGCTTTACGGAGATTAATGAAAAACTGTTTTTT
NA	NA	TRBV6-5	TRBJ2-3	CASRSGWGDTQYF	TGTGCCAGCAGGTCAGGGTGGGGAGATACGCAGTATTTT
once	NA	TRBV29-1	TRBJ2-2	CGHRGIPNTGELFF	TGCGGTCATAGGGGGATACCGAACACCGGGGAGCTGTTTTTT
NA	TRBD2	TRBV13	TRBJ2-1	CASSLGLSGVSNEQFF	TGTGCCAGCAGCTTAGGATTAAGCGGGGTATCGAATGAGCAGTTCTTC
NA	NA	TRBV2	TRBJ2-5	CASRRGGETQYF	TGTGCCAGCAGGAGAGGGGGAGAGACCCAGTACTTC
few	TRBD1	TRBV29-1	TRBJ1-2	CSVGTTGLYGYTF	TGCAGCGTTGGGACGACAGGGCTCTATGGCTACACCTTC
NA	NA	TRBV3-1/TRBV3-2	TRBJ1-2	CASSWNSGYGYTF	TGTGCCAGCAGCTGGAACTCGGGGTATGGCTACACCTTC
NA	TRBD1	TRBV5-1	TRBJ1-2	CASSVQGDSYYGYTF	TGCGCCAGCAGCGTACAGGGGGATAGTTACTATGGCTACACCTTC
NA	TRBD1	TRBV4-1	TRBJ1-2	CASSHAAGTGALSYGYTF	TGCGCCAGCAGCCACGCAGCCGGGACAGGGGCCCTTTCTTATGGCTACACCTTC
NA	NA	TRBV15	TRBJ1-5	CATSPEPGQPQHF	TGTGCCACCAGTCCTGAACCAGGTCAGCCCCAGCATTTT
NA	TRBD1	TRBV19	TRBJ2-2	CASTGGTNTGELFF	TGTGCCAGTACAGGGGGTACGAACACCGGGGAGCTGTTTTTT
few	NA	TRBV7-9	TRBJ1-1	CASSLTQRNTEAFF	TGTGCCAGCAGCTTAACCCAGCGGAACACTGAAGCTTTCTTT
NA	NA	TRBV28	TRBJ1-5	CASSPPTHGNQPQHF	TGTGCCAGCAGTCCCCCCACTCATGGCAATCAGCCCCAGCATTTT
NA	TRBD1	TRBV6-1	TRBJ2-1	CASSELRDRGREQFF	TGTGCCAGCAGTGAACTTCGAGACAGGGGGCGGGAGCAGTTCTTC
NA	NA	TRBV10-3	TRBJ1-2	CAISETGVGTDGYTF	TGTGCCATCAGTGAGACGGGGGTTGGTACGGATGGCTACACCTTC
once	TRBD1	TRBV12-3/TRBV12-4	TRBJ1-1	CATRQGQGAEAFF	TGTGCCACCAGACAGGGGCAGGGGGCTGAAGCTTTCTTT
NA	TRBD1	TRBV4-1	TRBJ2-5	CASSQSGQRLRGPQYF	TGCGCCAGCAGCCAATCGGGACAGCGGCTCAGAGGCCCCCAGTACTTC
NA	NA	TRBV4-2	TRBJ1-1	CASSQVDRINTEAFF	TGTGCCAGCAGCCAAGTTGACAGAATAAACACTGAAGCTTTCTTT